The present entry profiles one T cell receptor (beta chain) with its context. The data derive from a study of T cell changes during pregnancy in multiple sclerosis. Here immunoSEQ multiplex PCR was the method, and the copy in TCRdb shows in-frame clones only, minus some. The sample shows roughly 75,000 clones, about 92% of them seen only once. Sequencing used peripheral blood, obtained in the third trimester of pregnancy. This sequence originates from a female donor in good health, enrolled as a control in a pregnancy study.

The CDR3 bases are TGTGCCAGCAGGACTAGCGGGGGGGCTGAGACCCAGTACTTC. It yields the protein CASRTSGGAETQYF. The chain is built from TRBV11-2 and TRBJ2-5; 14 bases fit TRBD2. This CDR3 is built from 14 residues. Germline V lookup: CDR1 SGHAT, CDR2 FQNNGV. Trimming removed 6 bases from V and 5 bases from J; junction bases left unmatched: 2.